A selection of T cell receptor beta chains follows, all from one sample in a study of neurological immune-mediated disorders. MiXCR, applied by TCRdb to the 5' RACE reads, yields one record per CDR3 protein. This table holds about 66,000 distinct CDR3 sequences, around 3.9% found once. Sequencing was done on a sample of PBMCs. The origin of the receptors is a man aged 25-45 years with multiple sclerosis. Each CDR3 is given with its conserved first and last residue.

v_gene,j_gene,CDR3aa
TRBV10-3,TRBJ2-7,CAISGTGWEQYF
TRBV3-1,TRBJ2-1,CASSQDYVRGPGIF
TRBV5-1,TRBJ2-3,CASSLDGGYHTDTQYF
TRBV5-1,TRBJ1-1,CASSWDSSEAFF
TRBV20-1,TRBJ2-3,CSAPKDGLSTDTQYF
TRBV4-1,TRBJ1-1,CASSVTGVTEAFF
TRBV7-8,TRBJ1-3,CASSAAQRTALGTIYF
TRBV20-1,TRBJ1-1,CSASPGSDTEAFF
TRBV6-5,TRBJ2-7,CASSYSSWDTSYEQYF
TRBV5-1,TRBJ2-5,CASSPGTGSPWAQYF
TRBV5-1,TRBJ2-3,CASSVGVTDTQYF
TRBV5-1,TRBJ2-7,CASSLGTGETYEQYF
TRBV5-1,TRBJ2-7,CASSLDYTRTYEQYF
TRBV19,TRBJ1-1,CASTPQGTQGAFF
TRBV5-1,TRBJ2-1,CASSFRVARKVYNEQFF
TRBV25-1,TRBJ2-7,CASSPRGRGYEQYF
TRBV10-1,TRBJ2-7,CASSEYGVYEQYF
TRBV6-6,TRBJ1-1,CASSYSSGAGRNTEAFF
TRBV7-2,TRBJ2-6,CASSAYLNSGANVLTF
TRBV6-1,TRBJ1-5,CASSEFLTGINQPQHF
TRBV20-1,TRBJ1-5,CSASSHSNQPQHF
TRBV29-1,TRBJ2-3,CSGEPDRGSTQYF
TRBV12-3/TRBV12-4,TRBJ2-4,CASSPQGAKNIQYF
TRBV20-1,TRBJ1-1,CSAQGQRNTEAFF
TRBV6-6,TRBJ2-7,CASSYIVDRSYEQYF
TRBV20-1,TRBJ1-1,CSARVQGVQGEAFF
TRBV7-9,TRBJ2-5,CASSPQTGGLTETQYF
TRBV5-1,TRBJ2-5,CASSLGTSRYQETQYF
TRBV7-2,TRBJ2-7,CASSPAGGMYEQYF
TRBV12-3/TRBV12-4,TRBJ1-6,CASREASASPLHF
TRBV19,TRBJ2-7,CASSIDLSTEEQYF
TRBV7-2,TRBJ2-3,CASSRDWSTDTQYF
TRBV5-6,TRBJ2-5,CASSSMDKQETQYF
TRBV7-2,TRBJ2-1,CASSLGTGVYNEQFF
TRBV5-1,TRBJ1-1,CASSFKTGFNTEAFF
TRBV20-1,TRBJ2-1,CSAITGGGDDEQFF
TRBV3-1,TRBJ2-5,CASSPDYQETQYF
TRBV12-3/TRBV12-4,TRBJ2-7,CASSWSGTNSYEQYF
TRBV7-9,TRBJ1-6,CASSLVADSPLHF
TRBV12-3/TRBV12-4,TRBJ1-1,CASTSYWTEAFF
TRBV5-1,TRBJ2-7,CASSLAGGRREQYF
TRBV7-2,TRBJ1-5,CASSRLGAPTNQPQHF
TRBV5-1,TRBJ1-1,CASSLVPGNTEAFF
TRBV12-3/TRBV12-4,TRBJ2-7,CASSFFSEQYF
TRBV20-1,TRBJ2-7,CSASRGNEQYF
TRBV5-1,TRBJ2-3,CASSLPGPHTQYF
TRBV27,TRBJ2-7,CASSLNGHSYEQYF
TRBV18,TRBJ2-5,CASSPPKDETQYF
TRBV5-6,TRBJ1-1,CASRGGVNTEAFF
TRBV5-1,TRBJ2-1,CASSSIAGGSSYNEQFF